The 7 T cell receptor beta chains below all came from one sample that was sequenced in a study of CD8+ T cells in alopecia areata (dated by TCRdb to the late 2010s). The intended sense of this specimen's time point label: baseline before oral tofacitinib. Preparation of the library involved the immunoSEQ multiplex PCR assay. To provide template for TCR sequencing, every sample had RNA extracted and reverse transcribed into cDNA. Entries here come from immuneACCESS through TCRdb and include only in-frame sequences with V and J called. Some clones fail to appear in such tables; in the studies checked, an unresolved V gene covers under half of the shortfall, and the cause of the remainder is unknown. Across this sample there are 110,000 to 150,000 clones, with approximately 50% seen only once. Jointly, the top ten make up 0.95% to 1% of the sample. Specimen: CD4+ T cells sorted from blood, collected at week 0. Receptor source: a human donor with alopecia areata.

This rearrangement joins TRBV4-2 to TRBJ2-4; 12 positions agree with TRBD2. CDR3 length: 16 residues. Losses at the gene ends were 1 base for V and 8 bases for J; bases not matched to a gene: 6. Germline CDR1 is LGHNA and CDR2 is YNFKEQ. The CDR3 DNA sequence: TGTGCCAGCAGCCAAGTATCTAGCGGGAGGGGGGACATTCAGTACTTC. Translation gives CASSQVSSGRGDIQYF.

The gene calls are TRBV20-1 and TRBJ2-3; D possibly corresponds to TRBD2 (7 bases). With 5 bases removed from V and 6 bases from J, the gap between germline ends came to 9 bases. The CDR3 is 11 residues long. The germline V gene has CDR1 DFQATT and CDR2 SNEGSKA (reference sequence). CDR3 in DNA: TGCAGTGCTGAGGGGGGGGATACGCAGTATTTT. Amino acids: CSAEGGDTQYF.

This clone was counted only a few times. V gene TRBV30 combines with J gene TRBJ2-5; TRBD1 is a possible D gene (6 bases). V was cut by 4 bases and J by 4 bases, with 10 bases left in between. Germline V gene data show CDR1 as GTSNPN and CDR2 as SVGIG (reference sequence). The CDR3 contains 12 residues. In DNA form, the CDR3 reads TGTGCCTGGACAGGGGAAGGAGAGACCCAGTACTTC. Protein sequence: CAWTGEGETQYF.

The J gene is TRBJ1-5, the V gene TRBV2; 8 bases fit TRBD1. The CDR3 runs to 17 residues. Germline V gene lookup returns CDR1 SNHLY and CDR2 FYNNEI. The ends lost 4 bases at V and 3 bases at J; junction bases unmatched: 11. The CDR3 coding sequence is TGTGCCAGCAGTGGTGGTCAGGGGACAGGCTACAATCAGCCCCAGCATTTT. This translates into CASSGGQGTGYNQPQHF.

J is TRBJ2-7 and V is TRBV7-2; 7 nucleotides line up with TRBD2. The trim removed 10 bases at V and 3 bases at J, leaving 9 bases unmatched. The CDR3 runs to 13 residues. CDR1 SGHTA and CDR2 FQGNSA come from the germline V gene. The CDR3 here is CATTPGLLYEQYF. CDR3 coding DNA: TGTGCCACCACGCCGGGACTACTCTACGAGCAGTACTTC.

This clone was counted between two and nine times. The rearrangement uses TRBV5-8 and TRBJ1-5; unclear D gene. This CDR3 contains 16 residues. V was shortened by 0 bases and J by 6 bases, with 16 bases between the two germline ends. Germline-derived CDR1 and CDR2 are SGHTS and YDEGEE. As DNA, the CDR3 is TGTGCCAGCAGCTTGGGTGGGGTAGGAGGCGTTCAGCCCCAGCATTTT. Its protein product is CASSLGGVGGVQPQHF.

As DNA, the CDR3 is TGTGCCAGCAGCATCCGTACCGGGAGCTCCTACAATGAGCAGTTCTTC. Its translation is CASSIRTGSSYNEQFF. The chain has TRBV4-2 and TRBJ2-1; D may be TRBD2 (6 bases). Germline CDR1 LGHNA, CDR2 YNFKEQ. The CDR3 sequence is 16 residues long. The germline V and J ends were trimmed by 5 bases and 0 bases, with 14 bases remaining between them.